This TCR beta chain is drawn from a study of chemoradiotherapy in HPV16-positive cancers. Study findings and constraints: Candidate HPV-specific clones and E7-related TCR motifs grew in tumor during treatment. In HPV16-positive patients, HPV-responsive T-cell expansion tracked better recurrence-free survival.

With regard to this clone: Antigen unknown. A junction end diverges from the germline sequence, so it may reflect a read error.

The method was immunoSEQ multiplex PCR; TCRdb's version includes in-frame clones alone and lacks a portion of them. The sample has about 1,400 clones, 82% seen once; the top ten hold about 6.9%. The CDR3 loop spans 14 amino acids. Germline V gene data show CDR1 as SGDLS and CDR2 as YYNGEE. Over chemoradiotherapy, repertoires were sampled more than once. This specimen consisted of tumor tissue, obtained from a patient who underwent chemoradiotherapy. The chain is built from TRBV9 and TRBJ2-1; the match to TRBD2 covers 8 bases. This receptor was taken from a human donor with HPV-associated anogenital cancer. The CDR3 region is CASRPGGSSNEQFF. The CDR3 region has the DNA TGTGCCAGCAGACCGGGGGGGTCCTCCAATGAGCAGTTCTTC.